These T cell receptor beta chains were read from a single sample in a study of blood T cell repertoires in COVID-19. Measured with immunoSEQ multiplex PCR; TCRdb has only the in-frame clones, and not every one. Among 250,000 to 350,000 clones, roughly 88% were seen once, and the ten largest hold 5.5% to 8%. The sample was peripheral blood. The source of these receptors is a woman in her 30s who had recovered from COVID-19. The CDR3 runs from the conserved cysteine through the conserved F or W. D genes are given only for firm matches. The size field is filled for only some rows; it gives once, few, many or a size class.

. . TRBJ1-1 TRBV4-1 TGCGCCAGCAGCCTTAGGGGCGAACCGGACACTGAAGCTTTCTTT CASSLRGEPDTEAFF
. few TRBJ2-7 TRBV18 TGTGCCAGCTCACCTACGGGGGTGTACGAGCAGTACTTC CASSPTGVYEQYF
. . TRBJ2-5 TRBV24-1 TGTGCCACCAGTGATTCTAGGAGGAGCGGAGAGACCCAGTACTTC CATSDSRRSGETQYF
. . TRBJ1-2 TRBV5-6 TGTGCCAGCAGCTTGGGGGGAGGGCTGCGTGGCTTC CASSLGGGLRGF
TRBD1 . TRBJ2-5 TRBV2 TGTGCCAGCAGACCCGGGACAGCCCAAGAGACCCAGTACTTC CASRPGTAQETQYF
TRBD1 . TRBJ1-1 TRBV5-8 TGTGCCAGCAGGAGTCCACAGGGGGCAGGTACTGAAGCTTTCTTT CASRSPQGAGTEAFF
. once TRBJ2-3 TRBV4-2 TGTGCCAGCAGCCAATTCTATGCCACTAGTCTGAGCACAGATACGCAGTATTTT CASSQFYATSLSTDTQYF
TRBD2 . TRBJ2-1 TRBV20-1 TGCAGTGTTGCGGGGGTCAATGAGCAGTTCTTC CSVAGVNEQFF
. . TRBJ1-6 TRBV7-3 TGTGCCAGCAGCTTAAGTGGAGATTCACCCCTCCACTTT CASSLSGDSPLHF
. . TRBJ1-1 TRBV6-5 TGTGCCAGCAGTTACACAGAAGCTTTCTTT CASSYTEAFF
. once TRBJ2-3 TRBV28 TGTGCCAGCAGTCCCCCAGTTGGCACAGATACGCAGTATTTT CASSPPVGTDTQYF
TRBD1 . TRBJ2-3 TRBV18 TGTGCCAGCTCACCAATGGTACAGGGGGCTGGAAATACGCAGTATTTT CASSPMVQGAGNTQYF
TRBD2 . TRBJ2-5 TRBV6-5 TGTGCCAGCAGCCCGGAGGGAGGGCTACAAGAGACCCAGTACTTC CASSPEGGLQETQYF
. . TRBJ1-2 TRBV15 TGTGCCACCAGCAGAGGCGCCGGGGATGGCTACACCTTC CATSRGAGDGYTF
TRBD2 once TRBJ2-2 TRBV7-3 TGTGCCAGCAGCTCAATTATAGCGGGGGGACTCACCGGGGAGCTGTTTTTT CASSSIIAGGLTGELFF
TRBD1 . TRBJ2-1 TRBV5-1 TGCGCCAGCAGTTCGACGGACAGGGAGAACAATGAGCAGTTCTTC CASSSTDRENNEQFF
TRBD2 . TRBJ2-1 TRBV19 TGTGCCAGTAGGACTAGCGGGGGGGCCAACATACATGAGCAGTTCTTC CASRTSGGANIHEQFF
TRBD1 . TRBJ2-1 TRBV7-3 TGTGCCAGCAGCTTACAGGGGGTGTACAATGAGCAGTTCTTC CASSLQGVYNEQFF
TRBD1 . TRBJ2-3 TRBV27 TGTGCCAGCACCGAATGGACAGGGGGTACCACAGATACGCAGTATTTT CASTEWTGGTTDTQYF
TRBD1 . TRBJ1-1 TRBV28 TGTGCCAGCAGTCAGACAGGGGGAGCTTTCTTT CASSQTGGAFF
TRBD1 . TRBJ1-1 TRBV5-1 TGCGCCAGCACTCAAGCCTTGACAGGGAGTAACACTGAAGCTTTCTTT CASTQALTGSNTEAFF
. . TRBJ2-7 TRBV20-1 TGCAGTGCTAGTGTCCAGGGTCCCTCCTACGAGCAGTACTTC CSASVQGPSYEQYF
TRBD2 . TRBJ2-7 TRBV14 TGTGCCAGCAGCCAAGCTAGCGGGGGGAAGACCTACGAGCAGTACTTC CASSQASGGKTYEQYF
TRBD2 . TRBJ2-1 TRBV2 TGTGCCAGCAGTGAGGATTTTTCTAGCGGAGCCTACAATGAGCAGTTCTTC CASSEDFSSGAYNEQFF
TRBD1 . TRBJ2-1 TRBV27 TGTGCCAGCAGTCGGGGTTCCAGGGGGCGCCAATACAATGAGCAGTTCTTC CASSRGSRGRQYNEQFF
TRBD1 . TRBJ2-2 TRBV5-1 TGCGCCAGCAGCTTGTGGACAGGGGGCGGCGGGGAGCTGTTTTTT CASSLWTGGGGELFF
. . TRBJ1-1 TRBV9 TGTGCCAGCAGCGTAGATAGCGGCACTGAAGCTTTCTTT CASSVDSGTEAFF
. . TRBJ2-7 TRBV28 TGTGCCAGCACAACAACAGGGAGGGGGTACGAGCAGTACTTC CASTTTGRGYEQYF
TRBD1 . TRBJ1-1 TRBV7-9 TGTGCCAGCAGCACGCGGGACAGAGAGACTGAAGCTTTCTTT CASSTRDRETEAFF